This TCR beta chain is from a study of T cells in Graves' hyperthyroidism and ophthalmopathy. CDR3 length: 14 amino acids. The germline gives CDR1 LGHNA, CDR2 YSLEER. The V gene end was trimmed by 5 bases and the J gene end by 3 bases; junction bases not matched to a gene: 5. Using RNA transcripts as the source, TCR beta CDR3 regions were amplified. An initial round of RT-PCR targeting the TCR CDR3 relied on the HTBI primer set. TCRdb analysed the multiplex PCR reads with MiXCR anew, one entry per CDR3 protein. Of hundreds of thousands of distinct CDR3 sequences listed, 12% to 15% are singletons. This clonotype was detected ten times or more. The authors obtained PBMCs from more than 8 ml of fresh peripheral blood.

Sequences were obtained from blood. This TCR was sampled from a woman aged 18-29 years with Graves' hyperthyroidism. This chain connects TRBV4-3 to TRBJ2-7; 9 bases align to TRBD1. CDR3 in amino acids: CASSFRGQGYEQYF. The DNA of the CDR3 is TGCGCCAGCAGCTTTAGGGGACAGGGCTACGAGCAGTACTTC.